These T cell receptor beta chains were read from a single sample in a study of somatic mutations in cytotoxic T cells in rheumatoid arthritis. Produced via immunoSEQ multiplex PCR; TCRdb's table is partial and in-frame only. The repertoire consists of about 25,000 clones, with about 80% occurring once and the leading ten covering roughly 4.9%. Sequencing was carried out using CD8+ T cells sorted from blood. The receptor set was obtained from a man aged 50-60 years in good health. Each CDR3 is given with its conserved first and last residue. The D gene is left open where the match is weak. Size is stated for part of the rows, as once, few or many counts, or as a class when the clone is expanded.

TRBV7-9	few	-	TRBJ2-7	CASSFTSGIEQYF	TGTGCCAGCAGCTTTACATCCGGGATCGAGCAGTACTTC
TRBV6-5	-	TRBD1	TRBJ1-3	CASSYRGAGGHTIYF	TGTGCCAGCAGTTACAGGGGAGCAGGGGGGCACACCATATATTTT
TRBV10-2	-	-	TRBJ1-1	CASTYDSTAEAFF	TGCGCCAGCACCTATGACAGTACAGCTGAAGCTTTCTTT
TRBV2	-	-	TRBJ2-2	CASSQTPGVTGELFF	TGTGCCAGCAGCCAAACCCCCGGGGTTACCGGGGAGCTGTTTTTT
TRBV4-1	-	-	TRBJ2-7	CASSQGVSYEQYF	TGCGCCAGCAGCCAAGGGGTGTCCTACGAGCAGTACTTC
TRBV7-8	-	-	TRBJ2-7	CASSLGSSATYEQYF	TGTGCCAGCAGCTTAGGCTCTAGCGCAACCTACGAGCAGTACTTC
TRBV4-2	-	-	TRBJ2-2	CASSHPVAELNTGELFF	TGTGCCAGCAGCCACCCCGTGGCAGAATTGAACACCGGGGAGCTGTTTTTT
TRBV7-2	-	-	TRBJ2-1	CASSLGMDWPRGEQFF	TGTGCCAGCAGCTTGGGGATGGACTGGCCCAGAGGGGAGCAGTTCTTC
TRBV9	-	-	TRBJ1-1	CASSVGFNTEAFF	TGTGCCAGCAGCGTTGGTTTCAACACTGAAGCTTTCTTT
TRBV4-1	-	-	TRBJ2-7	CASSQGLYYEQYF	TGCGCCAGCAGCCAAGGGTTATACTACGAGCAGTACTTC
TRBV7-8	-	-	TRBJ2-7	CASSLVGRSSYEQYF	TGTGCCAGCAGCTTAGTTGGGAGAAGCTCCTACGAGCAGTACTTC
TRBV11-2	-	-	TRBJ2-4	CASSSGIGRNIQYF	TGTGCCAGCAGCTCAGGGATAGGAAGAAACATTCAGTACTTC
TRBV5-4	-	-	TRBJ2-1	CASSWMDGSYNEQFF	TGTGCCAGCAGCTGGATGGACGGCTCTTACAATGAGCAGTTCTTC
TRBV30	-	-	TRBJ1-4	CACSQGRTTNEKLFF	TGTGCCTGTTCACAGGGTCGTACAACTAATGAAAAACTGTTTTTT
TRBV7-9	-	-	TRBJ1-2	CASVWDTLDGYTF	TGTGCCAGCGTTTGGGACACCTTGGATGGCTACACCTTC
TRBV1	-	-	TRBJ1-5	CTSSPGTGNQPQHF	TGCACCAGCAGCCCGGGGACGGGGAATCAGCCCCAGCATTTT
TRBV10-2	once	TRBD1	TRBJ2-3	CASGSLPGTVIGTDTQYF	TGCGCCAGTGGCTCCCTCCCCGGGACAGTCATTGGCACAGATACGCAGTATTTT
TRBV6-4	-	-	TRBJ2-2	CASSPETGTPTGELFF	TGTGCCAGCAGTCCCGAAACCGGGACTCCCACCGGGGAGCTGTTTTTT
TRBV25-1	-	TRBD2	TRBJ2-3	CASSELAGPNTDTQYF	TGTGCCAGCAGTGAGTTAGCGGGACCCAACACAGATACGCAGTATTTT
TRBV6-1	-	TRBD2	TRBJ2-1	CASSEWEGGYNEQFF	TGTGCCAGCAGTGAATGGGAGGGCGGTTACAATGAGCAGTTCTTC
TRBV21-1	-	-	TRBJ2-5	CASGGDRERGTQYF	TGTGCCAGCGGTGGGGACAGGGAACGAGGGACCCAGTACTTC
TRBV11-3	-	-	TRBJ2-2	CASSLESPANTGELFF	TGTGCCAGCAGCTTAGAATCGCCCGCGAACACCGGGGAGCTGTTTTTT
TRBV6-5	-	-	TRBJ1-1	CASSRGTEAFF	TGTGCCAGCAGTCGAGGCACTGAAGCTTTCTTT
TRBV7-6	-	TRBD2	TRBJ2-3	CASSKYSGRDTQYF	TGTGCCAGCAGTAAATATAGCGGGAGAGATACGCAGTATTTT
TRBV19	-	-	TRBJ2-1	CASTPWAGGSYNEQFF	TGTGCCAGTACCCCATGGGCCGGCGGGTCCTACAATGAGCAGTTCTTC
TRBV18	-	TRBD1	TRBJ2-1	CASSQGTGDNEQFF	TGTGCCAGCTCACAGGGGACAGGAGACAATGAGCAGTTCTTC
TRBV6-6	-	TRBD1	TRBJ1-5	CASSFTGGGNQPQHF	TGTGCCAGCAGTTTCACAGGGGGAGGCAATCAGCCCCAGCATTTT
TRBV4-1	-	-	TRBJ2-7	CASSQGPAGNEQYF	TGCGCCAGCAGCCAAGGACCGGCAGGGAACGAGCAGTACTTC
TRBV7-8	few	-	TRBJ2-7	CASSLEVGGASYEQYF	TGTGCCAGCAGCTTAGAGGTCGGGGGCGCCTCCTACGAGCAGTACTTC
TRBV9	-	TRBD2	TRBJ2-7	CASSAVAGGQTYEQYF	TGTGCCAGCAGCGCTGTAGCGGGGGGGCAGACCTACGAGCAGTACTTC